The count of the clone carrying this T cell receptor (beta chain) is one. Sequencing was performed with immunoSEQ multiplex PCR; in TCRdb, only in-frame clones are kept and a portion is missing. The data hold 470,000 or so clones, with approximately 83% observed a single time. This specimen comes from a study of blood T cell repertoires in COVID-19. Sequences were obtained from peripheral blood. This sequence was found in a human donor in a cohort sampled during active COVID-19.

CDR3 loop: CASRPTGSYGYTF. CDR3 DNA sequence: TGTGCCAGCAGACCTACAGGGTCCTATGGCTACACCTTC. The V call is TRBV6-5, the J call TRBJ1-2; a possible D gene is TRBD1 (6 bases). Per germline, CDR1 MNHEY and CDR2 SVGAGI. CDR3 length equals 13 residues. Deletions cut 6 bases from V and 4 bases from J, with 12 bases between.